These T cell receptor beta chains were read from a single sample in a study of blood T cell repertoires in COVID-19. Libraries were prepared by immunoSEQ multiplex PCR; TCRdb keeps only in-frame clonotypes and omits some of them. The sample lists 200,000 to 300,000 clones; around 84% were seen once. The sample taken for sequencing was peripheral blood. The receptors originated from a man aged 55 to 70 with acute or convalescent COVID-19. Both conserved end residues are part of each CDR3. Each record gives: V gene, J gene, D gene, clone size, CDR3 protein, CDR3 DNA. The D gene is left open where the match is weak. Clone size is given for some rows only: seen once, a few or many times, or a class if the clone is expanded.

V: TRBV5-1
J: TRBJ2-5
D: TRBD2
size: few
CDR3: CASSPLTSGRGAQYF
DNA: TGCGCCAGCAGCCCCTTGACTAGCGGGCGGGGAGCCCAGTACTTC

V: TRBV19
J: TRBJ2-1
D: TRBD2
size: NA
CDR3: CASMTSGPYNEQFF
DNA: TGTGCCAGTATGACTAGCGGGCCATACAATGAGCAGTTCTTC

V: TRBV5-4
J: TRBJ2-7
D: TRBD1
size: NA
CDR3: CASSVLPGQGPYEQYF
DNA: TGTGCCAGCAGCGTTCTCCCGGGACAGGGCCCCTACGAGCAGTACTTC

V: TRBV27
J: TRBJ2-7
D: NA
size: NA
CDR3: CASSEGLALPRGYEQYF
DNA: TGTGCCAGCAGTGAGGGGCTAGCGCTGCCACGGGGCTACGAGCAGTACTTC

V: TRBV2
J: TRBJ1-1
D: TRBD1
size: NA
CDR3: CASSEDRGGTEAFF
DNA: TGTGCCAGCAGTGAGGACAGGGGGGGCACTGAAGCTTTCTTT

V: TRBV19
J: TRBJ2-3
D: TRBD2
size: NA
CDR3: CASSTSGGTDTQYF
DNA: TGTGCCAGTAGTACTAGCGGGGGTACAGATACGCAGTATTTT

V: TRBV11-2
J: TRBJ2-2
D: TRBD2
size: NA
CDR3: CASSLRLAGNTGELFF
DNA: TGTGCCAGCAGCTTAAGGCTAGCGGGGAACACCGGGGAGCTGTTTTTT

V: TRBV28
J: TRBJ2-5
D: TRBD2
size: once
CDR3: CASSTLAGGPETQYF
DNA: TGTGCCAGCAGCACACTAGCGGGAGGGCCAGAGACCCAGTACTTC

V: TRBV10-3
J: TRBJ1-2
D: NA
size: NA
CDR3: CAISDGQDYGYTF
DNA: TGTGCCATCAGTGATGGGCAGGACTATGGCTACACCTTC

V: TRBV5-8
J: TRBJ1-4
D: NA
size: few
CDR3: CASSFGQFNEKLFF
DNA: TGTGCCAGCAGCTTCGGACAGTTTAATGAAAAACTGTTTTTT

V: TRBV2
J: TRBJ1-1
D: NA
size: NA
CDR3: CASSDQGNTEAFF
DNA: TGTGCCAGCAGTGACCAGGGGAACACTGAAGCTTTCTTT

V: TRBV14
J: TRBJ1-4
D: NA
size: NA
CDR3: CASSHRASSTTNEKLFF
DNA: TGTGCCAGCAGCCATAGAGCGAGTTCCACAACTAATGAAAAACTGTTTTTT

V: TRBV5-5
J: TRBJ1-1
D: TRBD1
size: NA
CDR3: CASSSKAGQDEAFF
DNA: TGTGCCAGCAGCTCAAAGGCGGGACAGGATGAAGCTTTCTTT

V: TRBV12-3/TRBV12-4
J: TRBJ1-6
D: NA
size: NA
CDR3: CASSLSAGPLHF
DNA: TGTGCCAGCAGTTTATCGGCCGGGCCCCTCCACTTT

V: TRBV6-1
J: TRBJ2-5
D: TRBD2
size: NA
CDR3: CASSVLLAGAPEQETQYF
DNA: TGTGCCAGCAGTGTATTACTAGCGGGGGCCCCCGAACAGGAGACCCAGTACTTC

V: TRBV19
J: TRBJ1-2
D: TRBD1
size: NA
CDR3: CASSPRQGIYGYTF
DNA: TGTGCCAGTAGTCCAAGACAGGGAATCTATGGCTACACCTTC

V: TRBV19
J: TRBJ2-1
D: NA
size: NA
CDR3: CASSPVGWEKAYNEQFF
DNA: TGTGCCAGTAGTCCGGTCGGATGGGAGAAGGCCTACAATGAGCAGTTCTTC

V: TRBV27
J: TRBJ1-5
D: NA
size: NA
CDR3: CASSISGTLSNQPQHF
DNA: TGTGCCAGCAGCATTTCTGGGACACTTAGCAATCAGCCCCAGCATTTT

V: TRBV7-9
J: TRBJ2-1
D: TRBD2
size: NA
CDR3: CASSLSSAGEFNEQFF
DNA: TGTGCCAGCAGCTTATCCTCTGCGGGAGAGTTCAATGAGCAGTTCTTC

V: TRBV5-8
J: TRBJ2-3
D: NA
size: few
CDR3: CASSLKGLATSTDTQYF
DNA: TGTGCCAGCAGCTTGAAGGGGCTAGCGACTTCCACAGATACGCAGTATTTT

V: TRBV6-5
J: TRBJ1-6
D: TRBD1
size: NA
CDR3: CASSYTGQGDNSPLHF
DNA: TGTGCCAGCAGTTACACCGGACAGGGGGATAATTCACCCCTCCACTTT

V: TRBV19
J: TRBJ2-4
D: TRBD2
size: NA
CDR3: CASKDSLAGLAKNIQYF
DNA: TGTGCCAGTAAGGATTCGCTAGCGGGCCTAGCCAAAAACATTCAGTACTTC

V: TRBV6-1
J: TRBJ2-7
D: NA
size: NA
CDR3: CASSEAVVLPYEQYF
DNA: TGTGCCAGCAGTGAAGCGGTAGTGCTACCCTACGAGCAGTACTTC

V: TRBV3-1/TRBV3-2
J: TRBJ2-2
D: TRBD1
size: NA
CDR3: CASRPSGTGGSGELFF
DNA: TGTGCCAGCAGACCCTCCGGGACAGGGGGCTCTGGGGAGCTGTTTTTT

V: TRBV6-5
J: TRBJ2-7
D: TRBD1
size: NA
CDR3: CASSLGQGAYEQYF
DNA: TGTGCCAGCAGTCTAGGACAGGGCGCGTACGAGCAGTACTTC

V: TRBV6-5
J: TRBJ1-2
D: NA
size: NA
CDR3: CASSYGEAYGYTF
DNA: TGTGCCAGCAGTTATGGGGAGGCCTATGGCTACACCTTC

V: TRBV10-1
J: TRBJ2-7
D: NA
size: NA
CDR3: CASSAEEGARFEQYF
DNA: TGCGCCAGCAGTGCGGAGGAGGGGGCGCGGTTCGAGCAGTACTTC

V: TRBV19
J: TRBJ1-6
D: NA
size: NA
CDR3: CASRQGGNNSPLHF
DNA: TGTGCCAGTAGGCAGGGAGGAAATAATTCACCCCTCCACTTT

V: TRBV6-5
J: TRBJ2-2
D: NA
size: once
CDR3: CASSYSTRGAGELFF
DNA: TGTGCCAGCAGTTACTCGACCAGGGGAGCCGGGGAGCTGTTTTTT

V: TRBV7-2
J: TRBJ2-1
D: TRBD2
size: NA
CDR3: CASSLDSGSYNEQFF
DNA: TGTGCCAGCAGCTTAGATAGCGGGAGTTACAATGAGCAGTTCTTC

V: TRBV19
J: TRBJ1-5
D: TRBD1
size: NA
CDR3: CASSATGGNQPQHF
DNA: TGTGCCAGTAGTGCGACAGGGGGCAATCAGCCCCAGCATTTT

V: TRBV6-5
J: TRBJ2-1
D: TRBD2
size: NA
CDR3: CASSYPGGGNEQFF
DNA: TGTGCCAGCAGTTACCCGGGGGGGGGCAATGAGCAGTTCTTC

V: TRBV9
J: TRBJ1-2
D: NA
size: NA
CDR3: CASSLLNPAGGGKGYTF
DNA: TGTGCCAGCAGCCTGCTAAACCCTGCCGGGGGAGGCAAGGGCTACACCTTC

V: TRBV29-1
J: TRBJ1-5
D: NA
size: NA
CDR3: CSVVVQGTYQPQHF
DNA: TGCAGCGTTGTAGTTCAGGGTACCTATCAGCCCCAGCATTTT

V: TRBV9
J: TRBJ2-6
D: TRBD1
size: NA
CDR3: CASRGTGVSAGANVLTF
DNA: TGTGCCAGCAGAGGGACAGGGGTTTCGGCTGGGGCCAACGTCCTGACTTTC

V: TRBV27
J: TRBJ2-5
D: TRBD2
size: NA
CDR3: CASSLFSGPVETQYF
DNA: TGTGCCAGCAGTTTGTTTAGCGGGCCGGTGGAGACCCAGTACTTC